This is a list of T cell receptor beta chains from one sample in a study of blood T cell repertoires in COVID-19. Here immunoSEQ multiplex PCR was the method, and the copy in TCRdb shows in-frame clones only, minus some. This sample has fewer than 250,000 clones, with about four fifths found just once. Sequenced sample: PBMCs or T cells enriched from blood (not recorded which). Source of these receptors: a young woman who had been exposed to COVID-19. CDR3s include the opening cysteine and the closing phenylalanine or tryptophan. D genes are given only for firm matches. A clone size is listed for some rows: how often the clone was seen (once, few, many), or a class if it is expanded.

clone_size d_call j_call v_call cdr3_nt cdr3_aa
NA TRBD2 TRBJ2-1 TRBV6-5 TGTGCCAGCAGTCCGGGGGAGCGGGGGAACAATGAGCAGTTCTTC CASSPGERGNNEQFF
NA NA TRBJ1-1 TRBV29-1 TGCAGCGGGAGGTGGGGGGGGCTCCAGGGTTTTCCGAACACTGAAGCTTTCTTT CSGRWGGLQGFPNTEAFF
NA TRBD2 TRBJ2-7 TRBV7-9 TGTGCCAGCAGCTTAGGGGGAGGGGTGACCTACGAGCAGTACTTC CASSLGGGVTYEQYF
NA NA TRBJ1-6 TRBV5-1 TGCGCCAGCAGCCTGAACGTAGTGGATTGGAGCGGTTCACCCCTCCACTTT CASSLNVVDWSGSPLHF
NA TRBD1 TRBJ2-7 TRBV19 TGTGCCAGTAGTTCAAGACAGGGTGGTACCTACGAGCAGTACTTC CASSSRQGGTYEQYF
NA TRBD1 TRBJ1-4 TRBV7-9 TGTGCCAGCAGCCGAGGGGACAGTCCGAATGAAAAACTGTTTTTT CASSRGDSPNEKLFF
NA NA TRBJ2-7 TRBV4-3 TGCGCCAGCAGCCATATCAGGGGTTACGAGCAGTACTTC CASSHIRGYEQYF
NA TRBD1 TRBJ2-7 TRBV30 TGTGCCTCCCTAAGGCCGGGACAGGGATACTACGAGCAGTACTTC CASLRPGQGYYEQYF
NA NA TRBJ1-1 TRBV3-1/TRBV3-2 TGTGCCAGCAGCCAAAACCCCGGGGGGGGGAACACTGAAGCTTTCTTT CASSQNPGGGNTEAFF
NA TRBD1 TRBJ2-1 TRBV2 TGTGCCAGCAGGGACAGGGGGCAGGATGAGCAGTTCTTC CASRDRGQDEQFF
NA TRBD1 TRBJ1-1 TRBV2 TGTGCCAGCAGAGGACAGGGAGCTGAAGCTTTCTTT CASRGQGAEAFF
NA NA TRBJ1-2 TRBV9 TGTGCCAGCAGCGTACTCCAGGGGCGGGATGGCTACACCTTC CASSVLQGRDGYTF
NA NA TRBJ1-2 TRBV11-1 TGTGCCAGCAGCTTCCAGGGTACCCCCTATGGCTACACCTTC CASSFQGTPYGYTF
NA NA TRBJ2-2 TRBV12-3/TRBV12-4 TGTGCCAGCAGTTTGCGAGGGTCCGGGGAGCTGTTTTTT CASSLRGSGELFF
NA TRBD2 TRBJ2-3 TRBV2 TGTGCCAGCAGCGAGCGGGGGGGCCGAGATACGCAGTATTTT CASSERGGRDTQYF
NA NA TRBJ2-2 TRBV7-9 TGTGCCAGCAGCTCGTTAACCGGGGAGCTGTTTTTT CASSSLTGELFF
NA NA TRBJ2-2 TRBV24-1 TGTGCCACCAGTGATTTCCGGGGCACCGGGGAGCTGTTTTTT CATSDFRGTGELFF
NA NA TRBJ1-6 TRBV7-2 TGTGCCAGCAGCTTAAAGTCTGGGCTACTCATTAATTCACCCCTCCACTTT CASSLKSGLLINSPLHF
NA NA TRBJ1-1 TRBV30 TGTGCCTGGAACAAAGCGGCGAACACTGAAGCTTTCTTT CAWNKAANTEAFF
NA TRBD2 TRBJ2-1 TRBV7-9 TGTGCCAGCAGCAACGATCAGGGGACTAGCGGGATTTTAACCTACAATGAGCAGTTCTTC CASSNDQGTSGILTYNEQFF
NA NA TRBJ1-1 TRBV18 TGTGCCAGCTCACCAGGGCAGGGCAGGGGCACTGAAGCTTTCTTT CASSPGQGRGTEAFF
NA NA TRBJ1-5 TRBV2 TGTGCCAGCAGCACAGGAGCTAATCAGCCCCAGCATTTT CASSTGANQPQHF
NA TRBD1 TRBJ2-1 TRBV10-1 TGCGCCAGCAGTGTCCCGGACAGGGGGTTGAACAATGAGCAGTTCTTC CASSVPDRGLNNEQFF
NA NA TRBJ1-6 TRBV2 TGTGCCAGCAGTAGGGAAGGGGGGGACACTTCACCCCTCCACTTT CASSREGGDTSPLHF
NA NA TRBJ1-1 TRBV11-3 TGTGCCAGCAGCTGGACAGCGAAAACTGAAGCTTTCTTT CASSWTAKTEAFF
NA TRBD1 TRBJ1-2 TRBV6-5 TGTGCCAGCAGGAAGGGACAGGCGACCTATGGCTACACCTTC CASRKGQATYGYTF
NA NA TRBJ2-7 TRBV11-2 TGTGCCAGCATGGGGAGCTACGAGCAGTACTTC CASMGSYEQYF
NA TRBD1 TRBJ1-1 TRBV9 TGTGCCAGCAGCGTAGCAGCTACAGGGGGAGTGAACACTGAAGCTTTCTTT CASSVAATGGVNTEAFF
NA NA TRBJ1-1 TRBV7-2 TGTGCCAGCAGACCGGACAGGAACACTGAAGCTTTCTTT CASRPDRNTEAFF
NA TRBD1 TRBJ2-7 TRBV4-1 TGCGCCAGCAGCCAAGCAAGTGTGCCAGGGGGCGAAGAGCAGTACTTC CASSQASVPGGEEQYF
once TRBD1 TRBJ1-2 TRBV13 TGTGCCAGCAGGGGTCGACAGGGGGCCATTAACTATGGCTACACCTTC CASRGRQGAINYGYTF
NA TRBD1 TRBJ1-5 TRBV9 TGTGCCAGCAGCGTCGGGACAGGGGGCGGTCAGCCCCAGCATTTT CASSVGTGGGQPQHF
once TRBD1 TRBJ1-6 TRBV4-3 TGCGCCAGCAGCCAGAGCCGGGACAGAAATTCACCCCTCCACTTT CASSQSRDRNSPLHF
NA NA TRBJ1-2 TRBV9 TGTGCCAGCAGCGTACAGAATGTTGCCTATGGCTACACCTTC CASSVQNVAYGYTF
NA TRBD2 TRBJ2-3 TRBV4-3 TGCGCCAGCAGCCAAGCTAGCGGGGGGATGGCAGATACGCAGTATTTT CASSQASGGMADTQYF
NA NA TRBJ1-1 TRBV4-2 TGTGCCAGCAGCCAAGGAATGGAGACTGAAGCTTTCTTT CASSQGMETEAFF
NA NA TRBJ1-2 TRBV12-3/TRBV12-4 TGTGCCAGCAGTTCCGGCAGAGGACTTGGCTACACCTTC CASSSGRGLGYTF
NA NA TRBJ2-3 TRBV7-9 TGTGCCAGCACCCTCGACAGGCTGTCCACAGATACGCAGTATTTT CASTLDRLSTDTQYF
NA NA TRBJ1-2 TRBV7-9 TGTGCCAGCAGCTTATCGCAGGCAGCTAACTATGGCTACACCTTC CASSLSQAANYGYTF
NA TRBD2 TRBJ2-5 TRBV4-1 TGCGCCAGCAGCCAAGAGATTCGAGCGGGGGGCCGGGGAGAGACCCAGTACTTC CASSQEIRAGGRGETQYF
few NA TRBJ2-1 TRBV4-1 TGCGCCAGCAGCTTCGATAATATGGAGGCCTACAATGAGCAGTTCTTC CASSFDNMEAYNEQFF
NA TRBD2 TRBJ2-5 TRBV7-2 TGTGCCAGCATCACTAGCGGGGGGGAAGAGACCCAGTACTTC CASITSGGEETQYF